A selection of T cell receptor beta chains follows, all from one sample in a study of cytomegalovirus exposure and HLA in healthy donors. The repertoire was sequenced with immunoSEQ multiplex PCR; TCRdb's copy has only in-frame clones and lacks some. The sample contains 95,000 to 150,000 clones, approximately 80% of which appear only once. Sequencing input: PBMCs. The receptor source for this set is a woman aged 40 to 50 in good health and CMV-seropositive. Both conserved end residues are part of each CDR3. The D gene is left open where the match is weak. Expanded clones get a size class; other rows say once, few or many, or leave the size out.

cdr3_aa cdr3_nt cdr3_length d_call v_call clone_size j_call
CASSYLNGPRAGEQYF TGTGCCAGCAGTTACTTAAACGGACCCCGGGCGGGGGAGCAGTACTTC 16 . TRBV6-6 . TRBJ2-7
CAWTGQISGNTIYF TGTGCCTGGACAGGACAGATCTCTGGAAACACCATATATTTT 14 . TRBV30 . TRBJ1-3
CASSGGTNYGYTF TGTGCCAGCAGTGGAGGGACAAACTATGGCTACACCTTC 13 . TRBV2 . TRBJ1-2
CAIRLDSNYGYTF TGTGCCATCAGACTGGACAGTAACTATGGCTACACCTTC 13 . TRBV10-3 few TRBJ1-2
CASSPGQGPLAFF TGTGCCAGCAGCCCGGGACAGGGACCTTTAGCTTTCTTT 13 TRBD1 TRBV11-2 . TRBJ1-1
CASSRGDRAYNEQFF TGTGCCAGCAGCCGCGGGGACAGGGCCTACAATGAGCAGTTCTTC 15 TRBD1 TRBV6-5 . TRBJ2-1
CASSSNQGYTEAFF TGTGCCAGCAGCTCGAATCAGGGATATACTGAAGCTTTCTTT 14 . TRBV7-9 once TRBJ1-1
CASSPDRGRIVNGGYTF TGTGCCAGCAGCCCGGACAGGGGGCGAATCGTTAACGGTGGCTACACCTTC 17 TRBD1 TRBV7-2 . TRBJ1-2
CASSAGQGAGYTF TGTGCCAGCAGTGCGGGACAGGGTGCTGGCTACACCTTC 13 TRBD1 TRBV6-6 . TRBJ1-2
CASSRDRSGQPQHF TGTGCCAGCTCTCGCGACAGGTCTGGGCAGCCCCAGCATTTT 14 . TRBV18 few TRBJ1-5
CASSFLPSYNEQFF TGTGCCAGCAGTTTTCTACCCTCCTACAATGAGCAGTTCTTC 14 . TRBV27 . TRBJ2-1
CASNMGGNQQYF TGTGCCAGCAACATGGGGGGTAACCAGCAGTACTTC 12 . TRBV5-4 . TRBJ2-7
CASSLSGRINNEQFF TGTGCCAGCAGCTTGAGCGGGAGGATTAACAATGAGCAGTTCTTC 15 TRBD2 TRBV5-8 . TRBJ2-1
CATAQTGSSYEQYF TGTGCCACCGCTCAAACGGGGAGCTCCTACGAGCAGTACTTC 14 . TRBV6-5 . TRBJ2-7
CASSRTGGNQPQHF TGTGCCAGCAGTCGGACAGGGGGCAATCAGCCCCAGCATTTT 14 TRBD1 TRBV27 . TRBJ1-5
CASSFRGRETQYF TGTGCCAGCAGTTTTCGGGGGAGAGAGACCCAGTACTTC 13 . TRBV28 . TRBJ2-5
CASSVNPNYEQYF TGTGCCAGCAGCGTAAATCCCAACTACGAGCAGTACTTC 13 . TRBV9 . TRBJ2-7
CASSLGRNEGEQYF TGTGCCAGCAGCTTGGGCAGGAATGAAGGTGAGCAGTACTTC 14 . TRBV13 . TRBJ2-7
CASSQTSTRTDTQYF TGTGCCAGCAGTCAGACTAGCACTCGCACAGATACGCAGTATTTT 15 TRBD2 TRBV6-6 few TRBJ2-3
CASTGQEVYEQYF TGTGCCAGCACAGGACAGGAAGTCTACGAGCAGTACTTC 13 TRBD1 TRBV2 once TRBJ2-7
CASSYRTSGSTDTQYF TGTGCCAGCAGTTACCGGACTAGCGGCAGCACAGATACGCAGTATTTT 16 TRBD2 TRBV6-5 . TRBJ2-3
CASSFAGEETQYF TGCGCCAGCAGCTTTGCAGGGGAGGAGACCCAGTACTTC 13 . TRBV5-1 . TRBJ2-5
CASSLTASAGGYEQYF TGCGCCAGCAGCTTGACGGCCTCAGCGGGAGGTTACGAGCAGTACTTC 16 TRBD2 TRBV5-1 . TRBJ2-7